This T cell receptor beta chain derives from a study of OX40 agonist ivuxolimab in advanced cancers. This CDR3 region has 14 residues. Study-wide results and caveats: CD4+ and CD8+ blood T cells expanded clonally by week 6 at 0.1 to 3.0 mg/kg. There were, on average, more expanded clones in CD8+ T cells than in CD4+. Some nonresponders additionally presented with little normalized T-cell clonal expansion.

Blood specimens came from baseline, cycle 4 day 1, and cycle 7 day 1. Concerning this clone: Its target is not known.

Repertoires were generated with immunoSEQ multiplex PCR, while TCRdb's copy carries only in-frame clones and drops some. The sample has over 55,000 clones; roughly nine tenths are singletons. The source is an adult with an advanced solid tumor such as melanoma, head and neck, liver or kidney cancer. Sequencing used CD4+ or CD8+ T cells sorted from blood, obtained in a trial of the OX40 agonist ivuxolimab. The chain has TRBV21-1 and TRBJ2-4. TRBV21-1 is reported as a pseudogene. This CDR3 is CASSKRLGKNIQYF. The DNA of the CDR3 is TGTGCCAGCAGCAAAAGGCTCGGCAAAAACATTCAGTACTTC.